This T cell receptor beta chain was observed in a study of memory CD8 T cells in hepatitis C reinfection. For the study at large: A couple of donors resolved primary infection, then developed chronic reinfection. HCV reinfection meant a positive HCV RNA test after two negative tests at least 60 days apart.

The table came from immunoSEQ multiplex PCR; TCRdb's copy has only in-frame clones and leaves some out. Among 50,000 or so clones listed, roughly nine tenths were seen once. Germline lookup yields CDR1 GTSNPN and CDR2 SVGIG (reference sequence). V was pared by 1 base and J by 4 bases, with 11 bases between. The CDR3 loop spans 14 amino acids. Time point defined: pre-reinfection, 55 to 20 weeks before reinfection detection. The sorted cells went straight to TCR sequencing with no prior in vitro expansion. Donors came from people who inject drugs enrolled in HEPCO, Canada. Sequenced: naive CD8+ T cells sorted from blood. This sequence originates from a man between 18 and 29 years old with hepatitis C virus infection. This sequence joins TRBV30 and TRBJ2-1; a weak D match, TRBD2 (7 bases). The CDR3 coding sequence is TGTGCCTGGAGTGGCGGGGGCGGTTACAATGAGCAGTTCTTC. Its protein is CAWSGGGGYNEQFF.